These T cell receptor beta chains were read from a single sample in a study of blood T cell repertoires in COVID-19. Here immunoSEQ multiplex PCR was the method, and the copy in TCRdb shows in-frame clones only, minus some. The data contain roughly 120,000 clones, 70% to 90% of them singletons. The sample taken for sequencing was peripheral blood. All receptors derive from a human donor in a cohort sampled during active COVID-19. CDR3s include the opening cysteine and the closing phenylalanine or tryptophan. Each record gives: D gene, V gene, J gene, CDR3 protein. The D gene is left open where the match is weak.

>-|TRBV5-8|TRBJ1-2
CASSQTGNYGYTF
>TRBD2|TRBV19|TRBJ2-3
CASRGSGGSDTQYF
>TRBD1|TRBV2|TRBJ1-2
CASISRGAVGYTF
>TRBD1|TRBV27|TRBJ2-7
CASSEQGGEFYEQYF
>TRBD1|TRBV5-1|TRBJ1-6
CASSPGTGPGLGSPLHF
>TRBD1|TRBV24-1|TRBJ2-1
CATSDLPGTADYNEQFF
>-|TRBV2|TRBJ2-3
CASRTETDTQYF
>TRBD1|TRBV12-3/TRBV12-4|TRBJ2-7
CASSFDRAYEQYF
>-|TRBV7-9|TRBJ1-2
CASSLGPPEDYGYTF
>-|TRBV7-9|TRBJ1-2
CASSPLAGINYGYTF
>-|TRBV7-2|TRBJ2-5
CASSLKRKETQYF
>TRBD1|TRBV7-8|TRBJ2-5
CASSTRTGPRETQYF
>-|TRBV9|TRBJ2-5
CASSVGQGGAETQYF
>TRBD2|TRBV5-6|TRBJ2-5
CASSFTGTSGETQYF
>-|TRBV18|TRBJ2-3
CASSPPLRGTDTQYF
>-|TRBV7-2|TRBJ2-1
CASSLGGRLTYNEQFF
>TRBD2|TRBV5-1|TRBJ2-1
CASTLASGGYNEQFF
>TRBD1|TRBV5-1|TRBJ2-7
CASSPGTGSIYEQYF
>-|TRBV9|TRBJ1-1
CASSVSGSRNTEAFF
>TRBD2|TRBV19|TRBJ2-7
CASSIVASGVSEQYF
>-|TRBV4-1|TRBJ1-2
CASSQEEAFSGYTF
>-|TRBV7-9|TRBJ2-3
CASSLTTTRFTRYIDTQYF
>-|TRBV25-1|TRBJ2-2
CASSVTRGISGELFF
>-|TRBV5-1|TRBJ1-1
CASSLEGVIGSEAFF
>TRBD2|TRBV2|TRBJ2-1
CASRASGYNEQFF
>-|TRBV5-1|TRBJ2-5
CASSLPRGAGEETQYF
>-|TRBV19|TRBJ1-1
CASSMGANTEAFF
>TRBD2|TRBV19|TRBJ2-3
CASSIPSGGSRLTDTQYF
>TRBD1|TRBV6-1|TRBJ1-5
CASSETQQWTGTPQHF
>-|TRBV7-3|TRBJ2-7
CASSLGLPGAYEQYF
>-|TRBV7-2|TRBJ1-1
CASSSWGGLNTEAFF